These T cell receptor beta chains were read from a single sample in a study of blood T cell repertoires in COVID-19. Sequencing used immunoSEQ multiplex PCR; TCRdb keeps in-frame clones, though not all of them. The repertoire holds 200,000 to 250,000 clones, with approximately 85% as singletons. The sequencing input was peripheral blood. The receptors derive from a man aged 40-49 years with acute or convalescent COVID-19. Each CDR3 is given without its conserved first and last residue. The listing skips clone size in some rows; elsewhere it reads once, few, many or a size class.

>NA|TRBV10-3
AITGSGNTIY
>NA|TRBV6-6
ASSLPFRGAGELF
>NA|TRBV5-4
ASSLGQNGNTIY
>NA|TRBV28
ASNRGSYGYT
>NA|TRBV7-9
ASSWGQGGETQY
>NA|TRBV5-1
ASSTRQGGNYGYT
>NA|TRBV27
ASSILATTNSPLH
>NA|TRBV28
ASKGGNSNQPQH
>NA|TRBV19
ASSIEGRGSYEQY
>NA|TRBV5-6
ASSFSPGTEKLF
>NA|TRBV7-3
ASSHPPDRALDSNQPQH
>few|TRBV6-5
ASTADSSLYEQY
>NA|TRBV6-4
ASSATTLNTEAF
>NA|TRBV18
ASSSNRGTLYGYT
>NA|TRBV3-1/TRBV3-2
ASSPSRGGNQPQH
>NA|TRBV6-6
ASSYSTGGGYGYT
>NA|TRBV5-4
ASSSPGQGSGGYT
>few|TRBV7-9
ASSGHREQY
>NA|TRBV21-1
ASSKAVQGMWAKNIQY
>NA|TRBV5-5
ASSLHPGQGANQPQH
>few|TRBV6-5
ASSLETGGNQPQH
>NA|TRBV19
ASRLTGNLVYGYT
>NA|TRBV3-1/TRBV3-2
ASSQGLSGGGGNTIY
>NA|TRBV7-8
ASSQRGRGYEQY
>few|TRBV7-2
ASSLLAGAYNEQF
>NA|TRBV7-6
ASSGQVSGNTIY
>NA|TRBV6-1
ASSEVAEPNYGYT
>once|TRBV7-3
ASGPTGLGGANVLT
>once|TRBV6-6
ASRGGQPQH
>NA|TRBV4-2
ASSDMPGAYNEQF
>NA|TRBV4-3
ASSQATGGAYEQY
>NA|TRBV19
TSTPRGKNTGELF
>NA|TRBV9
ASSMGQGREKLF
>NA|TRBV9
ASSTPAAGGLSDTQY
>NA|TRBV21-1
ASSKNPPKETQY
>NA|TRBV5-1
ASSETGGLPH
>NA|TRBV11-2
ASSLKGQGLLPTEAF
>NA|TRBV5-1
ASSLDPGGSYEQY
>few|TRBV28
ASSRTENSPLH
>NA|TRBV5-4
ASSLGGGGRFEQY
>NA|TRBV7-9
ASSLVTTRGTDTQY
>NA|TRBV12-3/TRBV12-4
ASTLGLAYEQY
>few|TRBV5-6
ASSDSYRDQAF
>NA|TRBV6-6
ASSTQGRARDTEAF
>NA|TRBV4-2
ASSPVLGGELF
>NA|TRBV2
ASSAFGTGNTGELF
>NA|TRBV5-1
ASSLSRTGEVYGYT
>NA|TRBV19
ASNPGRLYNEQF
>NA|TRBV5-1
ASSLGASGLTDTQY
>NA|TRBV6-5
ASSYEAVPTEAF
>few|TRBV25-1
ASTDRESYEQY
>NA|TRBV7-8
ASSFGRGGPDTQY
>NA|TRBV25-1
ASSEGNRGSNQPQH
>NA|TRBV30
AGEGSYNSPLH
>NA|TRBV6-5
ASSYSGRGLAEAF
>NA|TRBV7-6
ASSPGGTVSYNEQF
>NA|TRBV2
ASSGGPYEQY